This T cell receptor beta chain was profiled in a study of cytomegalovirus exposure and HLA in healthy donors. In germline, CDR1 is SGHTA, CDR2 FQGNSA. Trimming removed 1 base from V and 0 bases from J, with 7 bases in between. The CDR3 is 16 amino acids. Details on this clone: Antigen: not known.

General observations from the study: Later analysis identified several of the most significant clusters that appeared linked to common viral pathogens. It has been reported that TCR beta sequences accurately predicted the HLA-A and HLA-B alleles of most subjects.

Primers for the PCR totalled 60 Vbeta and 13 Jbeta. Clones were read by immunoSEQ multiplex PCR, and TCRdb kept only the in-frame ones, dropping some. This repertoire shows 85,000 to 120,000 clones, less than 90% found once; its top ten account for just over 2.5%. This chain links TRBV7-2 with TRBJ2-6; D uncertain. The sequenced sample was PBMCs. This receptor was taken from a man between 35 and 55 years old in good health and CMV-seronegative. The CDR3 sequence: CASSLGLVSGANVLTF. The CDR3 DNA reads as TGTGCCAGCAGCTTAGGGCTGGTCTCTGGGGCCAACGTCCTGACTTTC.